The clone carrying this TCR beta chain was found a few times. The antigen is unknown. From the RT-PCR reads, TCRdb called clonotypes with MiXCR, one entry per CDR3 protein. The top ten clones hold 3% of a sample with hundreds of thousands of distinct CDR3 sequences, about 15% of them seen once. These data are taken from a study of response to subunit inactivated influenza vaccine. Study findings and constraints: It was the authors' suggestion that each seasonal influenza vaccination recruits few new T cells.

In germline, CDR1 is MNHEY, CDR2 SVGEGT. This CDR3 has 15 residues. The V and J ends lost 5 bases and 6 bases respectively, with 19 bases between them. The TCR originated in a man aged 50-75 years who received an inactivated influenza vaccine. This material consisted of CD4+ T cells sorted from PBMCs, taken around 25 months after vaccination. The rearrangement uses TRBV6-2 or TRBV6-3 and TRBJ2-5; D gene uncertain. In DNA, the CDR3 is TGTGCCAGCAGTAACACGGCCAAAGTAGTCAAGACCCAGTACTTC. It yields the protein CASSNTAKVVKTQYF.